This T cell receptor (beta chain) was sequenced for a study of T cell responses to AZD1222 COVID-19 vaccine. The study's findings and limits: Clonal diversity may have been underestimated, and the donors were mostly white British, with more females than males. Mapped onto spike, vaccine-associated CD4 TCRs spanned it and were dominant at 160-218 and 743-854. Recipients of AZD1222 seropositive at baseline numbered only five or six.

Deletions cut 0 bases from V and 0 bases from J, with 15 bases between. Per germline, CDR1 SGHRS and CDR2 YFSETQ. CDR3 length: 17 amino acids. The repertoire was sequenced with immunoSEQ multiplex PCR; TCRdb's copy has only in-frame clones and lacks some. Of 70,000 to 95,000 clones in the sample, 70% to 90% were seen once. About this clone: Its antigen is undetermined.

Here the sequenced sample was peripheral blood, taken 28 days after the second AZD1222 dose. The receptor comes from an adult who received the AZD1222 COVID-19 vaccine. The chain carries TRBV5-1 and TRBJ1-2; D gene unclear. CDR3 residues: CASSLEGGRAANYGYTF. The CDR3 bases are TGCGCCAGCAGCTTGGAGGGAGGGAGGGCCGCTAACTATGGCTACACCTTC.